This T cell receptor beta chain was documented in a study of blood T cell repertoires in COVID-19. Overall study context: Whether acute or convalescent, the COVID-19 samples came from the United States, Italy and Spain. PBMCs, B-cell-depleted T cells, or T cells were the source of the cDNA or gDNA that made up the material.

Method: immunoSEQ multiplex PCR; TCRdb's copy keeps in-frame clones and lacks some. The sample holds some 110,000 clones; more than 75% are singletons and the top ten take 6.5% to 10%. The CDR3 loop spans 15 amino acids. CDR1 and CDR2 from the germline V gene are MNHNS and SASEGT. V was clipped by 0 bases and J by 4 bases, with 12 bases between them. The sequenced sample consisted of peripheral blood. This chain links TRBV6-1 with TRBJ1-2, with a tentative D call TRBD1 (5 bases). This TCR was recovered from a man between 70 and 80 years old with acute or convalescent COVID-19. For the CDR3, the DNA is TGTGCCAGCAGTGAAGCGATCAGGGCGTCCTATGGCTACACCTTC. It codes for CASSEAIRASYGYTF.